Each of the 25 T cell receptor beta chains below was sequenced from the same sample in a study of cytomegalovirus exposure and HLA in healthy donors. The PCR contained 60 Vbeta and 13 Jbeta primers. Measured with immunoSEQ multiplex PCR; TCRdb has only the in-frame clones, and not every one. This sample carries roughly 160,000 clones, less than 80% of them seen once, and the ten largest clones take about 4.6%. Sample: PBMCs. All receptors come from a man aged 35-49 years in good health and CMV-seronegative.

This chain uses TRBV27 with TRBJ1-2; the D gene is possibly TRBD1 (6 bases). This CDR3 spans 15 amino acids. Germline assignment: CDR1 MNHEY and CDR2 SMNVEV (reference sequence). The V gene lost 6 bases and the J gene lost 8 bases, with 22 bases spanning the gap. The CDR3 sequence is CASSPSERGQRGYTF. DNA of the CDR3: TGTGCCAGCAGCCCATCAGAGCGGGGGCAGCGGGGCTACACCTTC.

The rearrangement links TRBV9 to TRBJ2-7; TRBD2 might be the D (5 bases). CDR3 length: 14 amino acids. Between the trimmed V and J ends, which lost 2 bases and 3 bases, there was a span of 12 bases. Germline CDR1 and CDR2: SGDLS and YYNGEE. The CDR3 DNA reads as TGTGCCAGCAGCGTTCGAGCGGACTTCTACGAGCAGTACTTC. This sequence encodes CASSVRADFYEQYF.

V gene TRBV7-9 combines with J gene TRBJ1-2, with TRBD1 as a possible D gene (6 bases). The CDR3 runs 15 residues. V was cut by 5 bases and J by 3 bases, with 16 bases left in between. CDR1 and CDR2 (germline): SEHNR, FQNEAQ (reference sequence). CDR3 in amino acids: CASSIPSGQDYGYTF. The DNA for the CDR3 is TGTGCCAGCAGCATACCTTCGGGACAAGACTATGGCTACACCTTC.

This clone has only one observation. In DNA form, the CDR3 reads TGCGCCAGCAGCAAGAGCGGGGCCCCAGATACGCAGTATTTT. Its translation is CASSKSGAPDTQYF. The chain couples TRBV5-1 to TRBJ2-3, with TRBD2 identical over 7 bases. Germline V gives CDR1 SGHRS, CDR2 YFSETQ. The CDR3 loop spans 14 amino acids. The V gene end was trimmed by 4 bases and the J gene end by 4 bases; junction bases not matched to a gene: 6. The entire variable domain, with the rest obtained from reference TRBV5-1 and TRBJ2-3, is as follows: KAGVTQTPRYLIKTRGQQVTLSCSPISGHRSVSWYQQTPGQGLQFLFEYFSETQRNKGNFPGRFSGRQFSNSRSEMNVSTLELGDSALYLCASSKSGAPDTQYFGPGTRLTVL.

This clone occurred once. V usage is TRBV5-6 and J usage is TRBJ1-2; 8 bases match TRBD1. Trimming at V came to 4 bases and at J to 1 base, leaving 6 bases not matched to a gene. Germline V gives CDR1 SGHDT, CDR2 YYEEEE. The CDR3 loop spans 15 amino acids. This CDR3 reads CASSTTGAGNYGYTF. In DNA form, the CDR3 reads TGTGCCAGCAGCACGACAGGGGCTGGTAACTATGGCTACACCTTC.

This chain uses TRBV27 with TRBJ1-2; D not resolved. Germline CDR1 is MNHEY and CDR2 is SMNVEV (reference sequence). The CDR3 length is 15 residues. Trimming pared 1 base from V and 0 bases from J, leaving 9 bases between. The CDR3, as DNA: TGTGCCAGCAGTTTATACAGCCGCACTAACTATGGCTACACCTTC. As protein: CASSLYSRTNYGYTF.

This chain connects TRBV4-1 to TRBJ2-3; 9 bases align to TRBD2. V was clipped by 3 bases and J by 3 bases; unmatched bases: 7. Germline V gives CDR1 MGHRA, CDR2 YSYEKL. CDR3 length: 16 residues. The CDR3 reads CASSQWASGTTDTQYF. CDR3 DNA: TGCGCCAGCAGCCAGTGGGCTAGCGGGACTACAGATACGCAGTATTTT.

The chain couples TRBV27 to TRBJ2-2, with unresolved D. Per the germline V gene, CDR1 is MNHEY and CDR2 is SMNVEV (reference sequence). The CDR3 has 16 amino acids. V lost 1 base and J lost 0, with 9 bases in between. The DNA of the CDR3 is TGTGCCAGCAGTTTATTTGGCTCTCCGAACACCGGGGAGCTGTTTTTT. Translated: CASSLFGSPNTGELFF.

The sample holds one count of this clone. V is TRBV5-4 and J is TRBJ1-6; TRBD1 aligns across 7 bases. This CDR3 is built from 15 residues. Per germline, CDR1 SGHNT and CDR2 YYREEE (reference sequence). V shed 4 bases, J shed 4 bases, and the junction held 5 bases outside the gene matches. Here the CDR3 DNA reads TGTGCCAGCAGCATCCGGGACAGTTATAATTCACCCCTCCACTTT. Amino acids: CASSIRDSYNSPLHF.

This chain joins TRBV29-1 and TRBJ2-7, with no clear D. The CDR3 has 13 residues. In germline, CDR1 is SQVTM, CDR2 ANQGSEA. Trimming pared 2 bases from V and 1 base from J, leaving 9 bases between. The CDR3 coding sequence is TGCAGCGTTGAAACCGCCGAGTCCTACGAGCAGTACTTC. This sequence encodes CSVETAESYEQYF.

The chain combines TRBV6-1 with TRBJ1-2; D not certain. Germline V gene data show CDR1 as MNHNS and CDR2 as SASEGT. With 2 bases removed from V and 0 bases from J, the gap between germline ends came to 13 bases. The CDR3 spans 16 residues. The CDR3 DNA reads TGTGCCAGCAGTGAAATAGGACGGACTACTAACTATGGCTACACCTTC. It specifies CASSEIGRTTNYGYTF.

The rearrangement uses TRBV28 and TRBJ1-5; TRBD1 is a possible D gene (5 bases). V shed 3 bases and J shed 11 bases, with 20 bases lying between them. Germline V CDR1 and CDR2: MDHEN, SYDVKM. The length of the CDR3 is 15 residues. As DNA, the CDR3 is TGTGCCAGCAGTTTGTTGTCAGGGAGACCGGGGGCCCAGCATTTT. Translating gives CASSLLSGRPGAQHF. The whole variable domain, filled in from reference TRBV28 and TRBJ1-5, reads DVKVTQSSRYLVKRTGEKVFLECVQDMDHENMFWYRQDPGLGLRLIYFSYDVKMKEKGDIPEGYSVSREKKERFSLILESASTNQTSMYLCASSLLSGRPGAQHFGDGTRLSIL.

This chain joins TRBV10-3 and TRBJ1-1, with TRBD1 identical over 9 bases. The CDR3 spans 16 residues. The germline CDR1 and CDR2 sequences are ENHRY and SYGVKD. V lost 2 bases, J lost 2 bases, and 6 bases stayed unmatched. Written as DNA, the CDR3 is TGTGCCATCAGTGAGCCCTACAGGGGGCCCAACACTGAAGCTTTCTTT. Translating it yields CAISEPYRGPNTEAFF.

V is TRBV5-1 and J is TRBJ1-6; no reliable D call. Germline-derived CDR1 and CDR2 are SGHRS and YFSETQ. V shed 7 bases and J shed 4 bases, with 21 bases lying between them. The CDR3 is 17 amino acids. The CDR3 region has the DNA TGCGCCAGCGGCATGGGAGGGCCGGGAGTGTATAATTCACCCCTCCACTTT. Residues: CASGMGGPGVYNSPLHF.

The chain uses TRBV2 and TRBJ1-6; D unclear. The V end was cut by 8 bases, the J end by 10 bases, with 15 bases between. This CDR3 is 13 amino acids long. Germline V gene sequence: CDR1 SNHLY, CDR2 FYNNEI. Here the CDR3 DNA reads TGTGCCAGCCAAGATTCGTCCACATCACCCCTCCACTTT. This gives the protein CASQDSSTSPLHF. The whole variable domain, filled in from reference TRBV2 and TRBJ1-6, reads EPEVTQTPSHQVTQMGQEVILRCVPISNHLYFYWYRQILGQKVEFLVSFYNNEISEKSEIFDDQFSVERPDGSNFTLKIRSTKLEDSAMYFCASQDSSTSPLHFGNGTRLTVT.

V and J are TRBV9 and TRBJ1-1; weak D call: TRBD1 (6 bases). The CDR3 has 15 amino acids. The ends were cut back, 3 bases at V and 0 bases at J, with 12 bases in the middle. Germline-derived CDR1 and CDR2 are SGDLS and YYNGEE. The CDR3 DNA follows: TGTGCCAGCAGCGAGGGGGTTGGGATGAACACTGAAGCTTTCTTT. Its protein is CASSEGVGMNTEAFF. Combining the CDR3 with reference TRBV9 and TRBJ1-1 gives the whole variable domain DSGVTQTPKHLITATGQRVTLRCSPRSGDLSVYWYQQSLDQGLQFLIQYYNGEERAKGNILERFSAQQFPDLHSELNLSSLELGDSALYFCASSEGVGMNTEAFFGQGTRLTVV.

This chain joins TRBV4-3 and TRBJ2-1, with TRBD2 identical over 9 bases. The CDR3 consists of 15 residues. From germline, CDR1 is LGHNA and CDR2 YSLEER. After removal of 4 bases from V and 6 bases from J, the junction contained 7 bases not matched to a gene. For the CDR3, the DNA is TGCGCCAGCAGCCTGAGGGGCGGGGGGGCCAATGAGCAGTTCTTC. Translating it yields CASSLRGGGANEQFF.

The chain joins TRBV9 to TRBJ2-5, with TRBD1 identical over 7 bases. The ends lost 0 bases at V and 4 bases at J; junction bases unmatched: 0. This CDR3 region has 13 residues. Germline values: CDR1 SGDLS, CDR2 YYNGEE. The CDR3 DNA reads as TGTGCCAGCAGCGTAGGACAGGGAGAGACCCAGTACTTC. The encoded protein is CASSVGQGETQYF.

This clone occurred once. V and J are TRBV5-1 and TRBJ2-5, with 8 bases lining up with TRBD2. CDR1 and CDR2 from the germline V gene are SGHRS and YFSETQ. The CDR3 contains 14 residues. The V segment lost 2 bases and the J segment 4 bases; nucleotides outside the gene matches: 4. CDR3: CASSLTGGVETQYF. CDR3 nucleotide sequence: TGCGCCAGCAGCTTAACGGGGGGGGTAGAGACCCAGTACTTC. Supplemented by reference TRBV5-1 and TRBJ2-5, the full variable domain reads KAGVTQTPRYLIKTRGQQVTLSCSPISGHRSVSWYQQTPGQGLQFLFEYFSETQRNKGNFPGRFSGRQFSNSRSEMNVSTLELGDSALYLCASSLTGGVETQYFGPGTRLLVL.

This clone has just a few counts. The J gene is TRBJ1-5, the V gene TRBV4-2; maybe TRBD1 (5 bases). Germline V lookup: CDR1 LGHNA, CDR2 YNFKEQ. V gave up 0 bases and J gave up 6 bases, with 6 bases separating them. The CDR3 sequence is 13 residues long. The CDR3 region has the DNA TGTGCCAGCAGCCAAGACAGGGTTCAGCCCCAGCATTTT. Translating it yields CASSQDRVQPQHF.

The chain is built from TRBV2 and TRBJ2-2; a weak D match, TRBD2 (7 bases). Germline values: CDR1 SNHLY, CDR2 FYNNEI. V lost 8 bases to trimming and J lost 4 bases, with 20 bases between them. CDR3 length: 16 amino acids. The CDR3 loop reads CASSPGASGRTGELFF. DNA for the CDR3: TGTGCCAGCTCTCCAGGGGCTAGCGGTCGCACCGGGGAGCTGTTTTTT.

The V gene is TRBV4-1, the J gene TRBJ1-5; perhaps TRBD1 as D (6 bases). The CDR3 covers 16 residues. Deletions cut 1 base from V and 6 bases from J, with 16 bases between. Germline CDR1 and CDR2: MGHRA and YSYEKL. DNA of the CDR3: TGCGCCAGCAGCCAAGTCTTGGGACCACAGGGTCAGCCCCAGCATTTT. Its protein is CASSQVLGPQGQPQHF.

The genes are TRBV7-3 and TRBJ2-5; D perhaps matches TRBD1 (7 bases). This CDR3 spans 15 amino acids. Per germline, CDR1 SGHTA and CDR2 FQGTGA. Trimming shortened V by 5 bases and J by 4 bases, and 17 bases separated the two germline ends. DNA for the CDR3: TGTGCCAGCAGCCCCACAGGGGAGGTTGGAGAGACCCAGTACTTC. Amino acids: CASSPTGEVGETQYF.

This chain joins TRBV21-1 and TRBJ1-6; no DNA check was done on the table's D call, TRBD1. TRBV21-1 is a documented pseudogene. This CDR3 region has 16 residues. The CDR3 spells CASALWGAQVDSPLHF. The CDR3 DNA sequence: TGTGCCAGCGCTCTGTGGGGCGCTCAGGTCGATTCACCCCTCCACTTT.

This chain connects TRBV5-4 to TRBJ2-7; 11 nucleotides line up with TRBD2. The CDR3 totals 14 residues. Germline values: CDR1 SGHNT, CDR2 YYREEE (reference sequence). Trimming removed 4 bases from V and 11 bases from J; junction bases left unmatched: 11. CDR3 sequence: CASSLTSGGAWKYF. CDR3 sequence (DNA): TGTGCCAGCAGCCTCACTAGCGGGGGCGCCTGGAAGTACTTC.